This TCR beta chain was found in a study of response to subunit inactivated influenza vaccine. V was shortened by 3 bases and J by 4 bases, with 7 bases between the two germline ends. The CDR3 contains 12 residues. TCRdb redid the calling of the RT-PCR reads with MiXCR, one entry per CDR3 protein. This sample has 540,000 or so distinct CDR3 sequences, with 13% found just once. V is TRBV12-3 or TRBV12-4 and J is TRBJ2-7, with D unresolved. The source of this sequence is a man aged 50 to 59 who received an inactivated influenza vaccine. Sample: PBMCs from blood, taken 40 to 50 days after vaccination. The CDR3 DNA sequence: TGTGCCAGCAGTTTGACACGATACGAGCAGTACTTC. Its translation: CASSLTRYEQYF.